What follows are 3 T cell receptor beta chains derived from one specimen sequenced in a study of blood T cell repertoires in COVID-19. TCRdb keeps only in-frame clones here, not all; method: immunoSEQ multiplex PCR. The data show about 180,000 clones, approximately 83% seen once. Source material: peripheral blood. The receptors come from a human donor with active or convalescent COVID-19. The donor label of this sample is uncertain.

The J gene is TRBJ1-3, the V gene TRBV27, with D unresolved. The CDR3 covers 16 residues. Germline-derived CDR1 and CDR2 are MNHEY and SMNVEV (reference sequence). Deletions cut 6 bases from V and 7 bases from J, with 22 bases between. This CDR3 reads CASSRGGPRPGNTIYF. The CDR3 DNA follows: TGTGCCAGCAGCCGCGGCGGGCCCCGACCGGGGAACACCATATATTTT.

Written as DNA, the CDR3 is TGCGCCAGCAGCCCGGGCGGGGTTGATACGCAGTATTTT. It specifies CASSPGGVDTQYF. The gene calls are TRBV4-1 and TRBJ2-3; a weak D match, TRBD2 (6 bases). The germline CDR1 and CDR2 sequences are MGHRA and YSYEKL. V was shortened by 4 bases and J by 6 bases, with 11 bases between the two germline ends. This CDR3 region has 13 residues.

The chain uses TRBV23-1 and TRBJ1-1; no reliable D call. TRBV23-1 is filed as an ORF, its function uncertain. V lost 0 bases to trimming and J lost 5 bases, with 16 bases between them. This CDR3 comprises 16 residues. This chain's CDR3 is CASSQSWAGIGTEAFF. The CDR3, as DNA: TGCGCCAGCAGTCAATCCTGGGCGGGTATAGGTACTGAAGCTTTCTTT.